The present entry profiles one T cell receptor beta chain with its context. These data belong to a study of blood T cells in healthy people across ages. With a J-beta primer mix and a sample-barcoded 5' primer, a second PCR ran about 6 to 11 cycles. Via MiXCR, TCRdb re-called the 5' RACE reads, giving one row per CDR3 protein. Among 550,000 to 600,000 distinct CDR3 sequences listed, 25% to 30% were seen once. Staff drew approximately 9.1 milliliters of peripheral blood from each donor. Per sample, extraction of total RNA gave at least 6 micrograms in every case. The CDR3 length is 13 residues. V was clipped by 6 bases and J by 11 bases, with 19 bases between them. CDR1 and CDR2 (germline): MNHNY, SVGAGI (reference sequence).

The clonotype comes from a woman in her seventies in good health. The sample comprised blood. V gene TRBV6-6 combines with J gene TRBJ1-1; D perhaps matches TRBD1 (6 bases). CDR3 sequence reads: CASSSGPGTRAFF. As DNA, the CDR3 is TGTGCCAGCAGCTCTGGTCCCGGGACACGGGCTTTCTTT.